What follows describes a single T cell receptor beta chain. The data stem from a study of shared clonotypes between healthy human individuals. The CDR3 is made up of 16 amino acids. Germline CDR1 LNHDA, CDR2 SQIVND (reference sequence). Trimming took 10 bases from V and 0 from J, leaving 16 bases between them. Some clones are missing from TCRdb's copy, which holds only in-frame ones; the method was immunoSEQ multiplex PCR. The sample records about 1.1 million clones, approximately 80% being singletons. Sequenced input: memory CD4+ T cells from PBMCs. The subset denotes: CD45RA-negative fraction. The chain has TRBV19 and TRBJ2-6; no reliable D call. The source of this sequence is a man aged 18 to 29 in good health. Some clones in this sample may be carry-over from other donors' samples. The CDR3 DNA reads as TGTGCCACCGCAGTGGGGTCCCGCTCTGGGGCCAACGTCCTGACTTTC. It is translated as CATAVGSRSGANVLTF.